These 31 T cell receptor beta chains originate from one sample sequenced in a study of blood T cell repertoires in COVID-19. Sequencing used immunoSEQ multiplex PCR; TCRdb keeps in-frame clones, though not all of them. The table shows about 140,000 clones, with roughly 79% occurring only once. Material for sequencing was PBMCs or T cells enriched from blood (not recorded which). The receptors shown here come from a woman in her forties or fifties who had recovered from COVID-19.

As for this clone: One end of the junction is discordant with germline, which a read error may explain. The chain is built from TRBV7-9 and TRBJ1-1; D is unresolved. The length of the CDR3 is 11 residues. Germline lookup yields CDR1 SEHNR and CDR2 FQNEAQ (reference sequence). This CDR3 is CASSRNSEAFF. DNA for the CDR3: TGTGCCAGCAGCCGAAACAGTGAAGCTTTCTTT.

The chain has TRBV9 and TRBJ2-1; 8 positions agree with TRBD1. CDR1 is SGDLS, CDR2 YYNGEE, per germline. CDR3 length: 14 residues. The ends lost 4 bases at V and 5 bases at J; junction bases unmatched: 5. For the CDR3, the DNA is TGTGCCAGCAGCCTACAGGGGGTTAACAATGAGCAGTTCTTC. Its protein is CASSLQGVNNEQFF.

This chain uses TRBV3-1 (or the pseudogene TRBV3-2) with TRBJ2-2; the D is unclear. V lost 1 base and J 7 bases, leaving 7 bases between the germline ends. Germline CDR1 reads LGHDT; CDR2 reads YNNKEL (reference sequence). This CDR3 contains 13 residues. CDR3 nucleotides: TGTGCCAGCAGCCAAGTAGTATTCGGGGAGCTGTTTTTT. Its translation is CASSQVVFGELFF.

V usage is TRBV28 and J usage is TRBJ1-4; D is unresolved. Looked up from germline, CDR1 is MDHEN and CDR2 is SYDVKM. Trimming left V 6 bases short and J 8 bases short, with 22 bases between. The CDR3 sequence is 16 residues long. CDR3 amino acids: CASSPTGSIRREKLFF. The CDR3 DNA sequence: TGTGCCAGCAGCCCGACTGGGTCGATACGACGGGAAAAACTGTTTTTT.

The J gene is TRBJ2-7, the V gene TRBV5-5; TRBD2 might be the D (6 bases). This CDR3 contains 13 residues. V lost 0 bases, J lost 5 bases, and 9 bases lay in between. The germline gives CDR1 SGHKS, CDR2 YYEKEE (reference sequence). The CDR3, as DNA: TGTGCCAGCAGCTTGGCCGGGAGCAACGAGCAGTACTTC. Amino acid sequence: CASSLAGSNEQYF.

The genes are TRBV11-2 and TRBJ1-4, with D unclear. The CDR3 consists of 13 residues. Trimming left V 3 bases short and J 5 bases short, with 7 bases between. In germline, CDR1 is SGHAT, CDR2 FQNNGV. The CDR3 loop is CASSFVQNEKLFF. CDR3 bases: TGTGCCAGCAGCTTTGTCCAGAATGAAAAACTGTTTTTT.

A word on this clone: The junction and the germline gene differ at one end; a read error may be behind it. V usage is TRBV13 and J usage is TRBJ1-1; TRBD1 aligns across 7 bases. This CDR3 comprises 11 residues. The germline gives CDR1 PRHDT, CDR2 FYEKMQ (reference sequence). Here the CDR3 DNA reads TGTGCCAGCAGCTTATCAGGGCAGGGGGACTTT. Encoded protein: CASSLSGQGDF. Drawing the rest from reference TRBV13 and TRBJ1-1, the complete variable domain is AAGVIQSPRHLIKEKRETATLKCYPIPRHDTVYWYQQGPGQDPQFLISFYEKMQSDKGSIPDRFSAQQFSDYHSELNMSSLELGDSALYFCASSLSGQGDFGQGTRLTVV.

The chain is built from TRBV5-6 and TRBJ1-2; D unclear. V was shortened by 4 bases and J by 7 bases, with 17 bases between the two germline ends. Germline-derived CDR1 and CDR2 are SGHDT and YYEEEE. The CDR3 contains 14 residues. The CDR3 coding sequence is TGTGCCAGCAGCCACGCCCAGTGGGCGCGTGGCTACACCTTC. As protein: CASSHAQWARGYTF.

The chain joins TRBV19 to TRBJ2-3, with 12 bases aligning to TRBD2. CDR3 size: 14 residues. V shed 7 bases, J shed 3 bases, and the junction held 2 bases outside the gene matches. Germline CDR1 reads LNHDA; CDR2 reads SQIVND (reference sequence). Here the CDR3 DNA reads TGTGCCAGTACGCTAGCGGGAGGGACAGATACGCAGTATTTT. It translates to CASTLAGGTDTQYF.

This clone turned up a few times. The V call is TRBV11-3, the J call TRBJ1-1; no reliable D call. CDR3 size: 16 residues. V lost 1 base and J 0 bases, leaving 12 bases between the germline ends. From germline, CDR1 is SGHNT and CDR2 YENEEA. CDR3 coding DNA: TGTGCCAGCAGCTTAGGGAGAAGGGAGGTGAACACTGAAGCTTTCTTT. Translated, it gives CASSLGRREVNTEAFF.

The chain has TRBV5-1 and TRBJ2-7; the match to TRBD1 covers 9 bases. Germline-derived CDR1 and CDR2 are SGHRS and YFSETQ. This CDR3 has 14 residues. V dropped 5 bases and J dropped 3; count of bases not matched to a gene: 6. The CDR3 nucleotides read TGCGCCAGCAGACCAGGACAGGGGTTCTACGAGCAGTACTTC. Protein: CASRPGQGFYEQYF.

The J gene is TRBJ1-4, the V gene TRBV7-9; D call uncertain. The V end lost 5 bases, the J end lost 4 bases, and 14 bases lay between the germline ends. The CDR3 runs 15 residues. The V gene's germline CDR1 is SEHNR and CDR2 FQNEAQ (reference sequence). CDR3 amino acids: CASSPSQGVNEKLFF. The CDR3 DNA reads as TGTGCCAGCAGCCCCTCTCAAGGAGTTAATGAAAAACTGTTTTTT.

The V gene is TRBV28, the J gene TRBJ1-1, with D perhaps matching TRBD1 (5 bases). V lost 5 bases and J lost 0, with 7 bases in between. CDR3 length equals 13 residues. Germline CDR1 and CDR2: MDHEN and SYDVKM. CDR3 amino acids: CASSDRLNTEAFF. In nucleotides, the CDR3 is TGTGCCAGCAGTGACAGACTGAACACTGAAGCTTTCTTT.

V gene TRBV29-1 combines with J gene TRBJ2-1, with 9 nucleotides matching TRBD2. The CDR3 has 13 amino acids. Losses at the gene ends were 7 bases for V and 5 bases for J; bases not matched to a gene: 6. Germline-derived CDR1 and CDR2 are SQVTM and ANQGSEA. The CDR3 sequence is CSGIAGANNEQFF. The CDR3 nucleotides are TGCAGCGGGATAGCGGGAGCGAACAATGAGCAGTTCTTC.

This clone has a single count. The chain is built from TRBV6-5 and TRBJ1-5; perhaps TRBD1 as D (6 bases). The V end was cut by 3 bases, the J end by 7 bases, with 10 bases between. The CDR3 extends over 13 amino acids. Germline CDR1 MNHEY, CDR2 SVGAGI. CDR3 in DNA: TGTGCCAGCAGTTATCATGGGGGCCAGCCCCAGCATTTT. It codes for CASSYHGGQPQHF.

V is TRBV7-3 and J is TRBJ2-1, with D possibly matching TRBD2 (7 bases). V gave up 4 bases and J gave up 7 bases, with 17 bases separating them. Germline lookup yields CDR1 SGHTA and CDR2 FQGTGA. CDR3 length equals 15 residues. CDR3 nucleotides: TGTGCCAGCAGCTCTAGGGGCGGGGGCCTTAATGAGCAGTTCTTC. This codes for CASSSRGGGLNEQFF.

This clone is a singleton in its sample. The rearrangement links TRBV11-1 to TRBJ2-3; 7 bases are a match to TRBD2. This CDR3 spans 15 amino acids. The V gene's germline CDR1 is SGHAT and CDR2 FQDESV (reference sequence). Trimming took 1 base from V and 5 from J; bases not matched to a gene: 6. CDR3 residues: CASSLVGGSIDTQYF. The DNA for the CDR3 is TGTGCCAGCAGCTTAGTGGGAGGGAGTATAGATACGCAGTATTTT. The full variable domain, in which reference TRBV11-1 and TRBJ2-3 provide the parts outside the CDR3, is EAEVAQSPRYKITEKSQAVAFWCDPISGHATLYWYRQILGQGPELLVQFQDESVVDDSQLPKDRFSAERLKGVDSTLKIQPAELGDSAMYLCASSLVGGSIDTQYFGPGTRLTVL.

This clone has more than one count but fewer than ten. The J gene is TRBJ2-7, the V gene TRBV4-1; 10 bases agree with TRBD1. The CDR3 contains 13 residues. J lost 10 bases, V lost 3 bases, and 6 bases had no gene match. Looked up from germline, CDR1 is MGHRA and CDR2 is YSYEKL. As DNA, the CDR3 is TGCGCCAGCAGCCAGCCTGGACAGGGGGAACAGTACTTC. This gives the protein CASSQPGQGEQYF.

This clone appeared many times. CDR3: CASSPDNSYEQYF. The CDR3 bases are TGTGCCAGCTCACCGGACAATTCTTACGAGCAGTACTTC. V is TRBV18 and J is TRBJ2-7; D possibly corresponds to TRBD1 (5 bases). The germline V and J ends were trimmed by 3 bases and 4 bases, with 10 bases remaining between them. Germline V gene sequence: CDR1 KGHSH, CDR2 LQKENI. CDR3 length: 13 amino acids.

There are a few counts of this clone. The chain links TRBV30 to TRBJ1-1; TRBD1 matches 10 bases. CDR3 length: 15 amino acids. V lost 4 bases, J lost 3 bases, and 8 bases stayed unmatched. The germline V gene encodes CDR1 GTSNPN and CDR2 SVGIG (reference sequence). The CDR3 DNA follows: TGTGCCTGGATTGATTTGGACAGGGGGGACACTGAAGCTTTCTTT. This translates into CAWIDLDRGDTEAFF.

The genes are TRBV5-1 and TRBJ1-1, with D perhaps TRBD1 (6 bases). Per the germline V gene, CDR1 is SGHRS and CDR2 is YFSETQ. This CDR3 is built from 15 residues. Trimming pared 0 bases from V and 5 bases from J, leaving 14 bases between. Here the CDR3 reads CASSLGGGLWTEAFF. In DNA, the CDR3 is TGCGCCAGCAGCTTGGGCGGGGGGCTCTGGACTGAAGCTTTCTTT.

This clone was seen only once. V gene TRBV3-1 (or the pseudogene TRBV3-2) combines with J gene TRBJ1-5, with 9 bases lining up with TRBD1. The CDR3 is 14 amino acids. The V segment lost 2 bases and the J segment 6 bases; nucleotides outside the gene matches: 2. Germline V CDR1 and CDR2: LGHDT, YNNKEL (reference sequence). CDR3 amino acids: CASSQLGQGQPQHF. CDR3 sequence (DNA): TGTGCCAGCAGCCAACTGGGACAGGGTCAGCCCCAGCATTTT.

This chain links TRBV27 with TRBJ1-6; D not certain. Trimming took 5 bases from V and 8 from J, leaving 13 bases between them. The CDR3 has 14 residues. Germline lookup yields CDR1 MNHEY and CDR2 SMNVEV (reference sequence). Here the CDR3 DNA reads TGTGCCAGCAGTCGTAACCTGGAGGATTCACCCCTCCACTTT. Translation: CASSRNLEDSPLHF.

The CDR3 DNA is TGTGCCAGCAGCCACATAAATAATCAATATGGCTACACCTTC. It translates to CASSHINNQYGYTF. The J gene is TRBJ1-2, the V gene TRBV11-3, with D uncertain. The CDR3 contains 14 residues. Trimming removed 5 bases at V and 5 bases at J, with 15 bases between. In germline, CDR1 is SGHNT, CDR2 YENEEA.

The chain joins TRBV6-5 to TRBJ1-5, with D maybe TRBD1 (6 bases). The CDR3 is 14 residues long. In germline, CDR1 is MNHEY, CDR2 SVGAGI. The germline V and J ends were trimmed by 6 bases and 6 bases, with 15 bases remaining between them. CDR3: CASRDTGSSQPQHF. CDR3 nucleotide sequence: TGTGCCAGCAGAGATACAGGGAGTAGTCAGCCCCAGCATTTT.

There are many counts of this clone. J is TRBJ2-2 and V is TRBV24-1, with 7 nucleotides matching TRBD2. Germline CDR1 KGHDR, CDR2 SFDVKD. This CDR3 region has 16 residues. J lost 5 bases, V lost 3 bases, and 8 bases had no gene match. The CDR3 region is CATSDRTSERTGELFF. DNA for the CDR3: TGTGCCACCAGTGATCGAACTAGCGAACGAACCGGGGAGCTGTTTTTT.

This chain links TRBV15 with TRBJ2-1, with D perhaps TRBD2 (5 bases). V lost 1 base and J 0 bases, leaving 7 bases between the germline ends. CDR3 length equals 15 residues. The germline gives CDR1 LNHNV, CDR2 YYDKDF (reference sequence). CDR3 amino acids: CATSRGGSSYNEQFF. CDR3 bases: TGTGCCACCAGCAGAGGAGGGAGCTCCTACAATGAGCAGTTCTTC.

The rearrangement uses TRBV30 and TRBJ1-4, with D perhaps matching TRBD1 (6 bases). The germline CDR1 and CDR2 sequences are GTSNPN and SVGIG (reference sequence). CDR3 length equals 13 residues. The V and J ends lost 5 bases and 5 bases respectively, with 12 bases between them. The CDR3 is CAWGGPQNEKLFF. CDR3 nucleotide sequence: TGTGCCTGGGGGGGCCCGCAAAATGAAAAACTGTTTTTT. Variable domain in full (rest from reference TRBV30 and TRBJ1-4): SQTIHQWPATLVQPVGSPLSLECTVEGTSNPNLYWYRQAAGRGLQLLFYSVGIGQISSEVPQNLSASRPQDRQFILSSKKLLLSDSGFYLCAWGGPQNEKLFFGSGTQLSVL.

The chain links TRBV5-1 to TRBJ2-7, with 10 bases that match TRBD2. After removal of 2 bases from V and 4 bases from J, the junction contained 9 bases not matched to a gene. The CDR3 extends over 16 amino acids. From germline, CDR1 is SGHRS and CDR2 YFSETQ. The CDR3 bases are TGCGCCAGCAGCTTCCTACTAGCGGGATACTCGTACGAGCAGTACTTC. It specifies CASSFLLAGYSYEQYF. Full variable domain (missing parts from reference TRBV5-1 and TRBJ2-7): KAGVTQTPRYLIKTRGQQVTLSCSPISGHRSVSWYQQTPGQGLQFLFEYFSETQRNKGNFPGRFSGRQFSNSRSEMNVSTLELGDSALYLCASSFLLAGYSYEQYFGPGTRLTVT.

The chain joins TRBV3-1 (or the pseudogene TRBV3-2) to TRBJ2-7; no clear D. The CDR3 length is 15 residues. Germline V lookup: CDR1 LGHDT, CDR2 YNNKEL (reference sequence). Trimming took 4 bases from V and 3 from J, leaving 16 bases between them. The CDR3 protein is CASSPSSQKFYEQYF. The CDR3 DNA follows: TGTGCCAGCAGCCCCTCATCCCAGAAATTCTACGAGCAGTACTTC.

The V call is TRBV7-9, the J call TRBJ1-4; TRBD1 is a possible D gene (5 bases). Trimming stripped 6 bases from V and 5 bases from J, with 16 bases between. Germline lookup yields CDR1 SEHNR and CDR2 FQNEAQ (reference sequence). This CDR3 is built from 15 residues. CDR3 loop: CASRAGGVGNEKLFF. The CDR3 coding sequence is TGTGCCAGCAGGGCCGGAGGGGTAGGGAATGAAAAACTGTTTTTT.